This record covers a single TCR beta chain. No antigen is known for it. The record has no base qualities; no much larger clone is one base away. Donors formed part of the validation cohort, which comprised 120 subjects and was distinct from the first cohort of 666 subjects. The CDR3 contains 15 residues, cysteine and phenylalanine counted. The retained sequence is limited to the CDR3, 45 bases, with the frame set at the first base. V and J are truncated by 8 bases and 5 bases respectively, leaving an intervening sequence of 21 bases. Sequences SEHNR (CDR1) and FQNEAQ (CDR2) are obtained from the germline V gene (reference sequence). This sample was taken from a study of cytomegalovirus exposure and HLA in healthy donors (dated 2017 in TCRdb). Some background on the complete study: The 666 repertoires of the first cohort and the roughly 120 validation repertoires were produced on the same platform, according to a later analysis. The study was designed to test whether signatures of past pathogen exposure could be identified by cataloging public T cell receptors. In addition to the first cohort of 666 subjects, a separate validation cohort of around 110 different subjects was used. To predict cytomegalovirus infection status, the study brought together high-throughput TCR immunosequencing, statistical association of individual TCRs with disease status, and machine learning. Overall results and qualifications from the work: In the study, approximately 160 TCR beta chains were listed as associated with cytomegalovirus. In both the original and validation cohorts, the classifier was reported to diagnose cytomegalovirus status with high specificity and sensitivity. In a later analysis, TCRs clustered in the first cohort were found to also tend to co-occur in the 110 or so validation repertoires, with around 94% of cluster scores above 0. A later analysis lacked HLA typing for the validation cohort, so it scored co-occurrence in that cohort across all 130 or so repertoires. Three of the identified cytomegalovirus-associated TCR beta chains were confirmed in vitro to be specific for cytomegalovirus antigens. The authors suggested that the approach could potentially be extended to other disease states and immunological phenotypes. Across donors, most TCR sequences were observed very rarely, whereas some public TCRs were present in many individuals.

Libraries were made using the immunoSEQ multiplex PCR assay. In the paper's pipeline: A statistical classification framework was built to diagnose cytomegalovirus status from the catalog of TCR beta chain sequences. TCRdb provides this immuneACCESS table in a form limited to in-frame rearrangements. Some clones are lacking; in checked studies, under half of them reflect an unresolved V gene, and why the rest are absent is not known. D and trimming were read from the DNA, whereas the V and J calls and clone size are those reported in that table. Here the sample has fewer than 250,000 clones; roughly 89% occur a single time. The ten largest account for about 2.8% of the sample.

The receptor chain draws on TRBV7-9 and TRBJ2-5; TRBD1 is a possible D gene, resting on 6 matching bases. The TCR originated in a man aged 18 to 35 in good health and CMV-seronegative. Sequencing was done on a sample of PBMCs. The DNA sequence is TGTGCCAGCTTCCAGGGGCAGTGGGGCTCGGAGACCCAGTACTTC. This is translated as CASFQGQWGSETQYF.